Following are 31 T cell receptor beta chains from one sample sequenced in a study of control samples from healthy donors and cancer patients. This table comes from immunoSEQ multiplex PCR, and its TCRdb copy is limited to in-frame clones, with some not included. The sample lists about 110,000 clones; approximately 84% were seen once. Input material: blood. These receptors originate from a man between 18 and 35 years old in good health.

The chain links TRBV5-4 to TRBJ2-5; 7 nucleotides match TRBD2. The CDR3 spans 15 residues. The V and J ends lost 6 bases and 4 bases, in that order; junction bases with no gene match: 12. Germline assignment: CDR1 SGHNT and CDR2 YYREEE (reference sequence). The chain's CDR3 is CASTPGRRGTETQYF. The DNA for the CDR3 is TGTGCCAGCACCCCCGGACGGCGGGGGACAGAGACCCAGTACTTC. The complete variable domain, with remaining parts taken from reference TRBV5-4 and TRBJ2-5, reads ETGVTQSPTHLIKTRGQQVTLRCSSQSGHNTVSWYQQALGQGPQFIFQYYREEENGRGNFPPRFSGLQFPNYSSELNVNALELDDSALYLCASTPGRRGTETQYFGPGTRLLVL.

The genes are TRBV19 and TRBJ1-5; a possible D gene is TRBD1 (5 bases). This CDR3 spans 16 amino acids. The germline V gene encodes CDR1 LNHDA and CDR2 SQIVND (reference sequence). The germline V and J ends were trimmed by 0 bases and 1 base, with 10 bases remaining between them. The CDR3 region has the DNA TGTGCCAGTAGTATAGAGGGGACGCAGAGCAATCAGCCCCAGCATTTT. Translation gives CASSIEGTQSNQPQHF.

The CDR3 reads CASSPRAEGKLFF. The CDR3 bases are TGCGCCAGCAGCCCCAGGGCAGAGGGAAAACTGTTTTTT. The chain joins TRBV5-1 to TRBJ1-4, with a possible D match to TRBD1 (5 bases). Per the germline V gene, CDR1 is SGHRS and CDR2 is YFSETQ. The V end was cut by 4 bases, the J end by 10 bases, with 14 bases between. The CDR3 spans 13 residues. Full variable domain (outside the CDR3, taken from reference TRBV5-1 and TRBJ1-4): KAGVTQTPRYLIKTRGQQVTLSCSPISGHRSVSWYQQTPGQGLQFLFEYFSETQRNKGNFPGRFSGRQFSNSRSEMNVSTLELGDSALYLCASSPRAEGKLFFGSGTQLSVL.

J is TRBJ1-2 and V is TRBV15; no reliable D call. The CDR3 contains 13 residues. Germline assignment: CDR1 LNHNV and CDR2 YYDKDF (reference sequence). With 8 bases removed from V and 5 bases from J, the gap between germline ends came to 15 bases. In DNA, the CDR3 is TGTGCCACCGGGATTCGTACAGATTATGGCTACACCTTC. Protein: CATGIRTDYGYTF.

The count of this clone is one. V usage is TRBV4-1 and J usage is TRBJ2-1, with 15 bases matching TRBD2. The germline CDR1 and CDR2 sequences are MGHRA and YSYEKL. Trimming removed 7 bases from V and 4 bases from J; junction bases left unmatched: 8. This CDR3 has 17 amino acids. CDR3 nucleotide sequence: TGCGCCAGCACGACCGGGACTAGCGGGGGGCTGTACAATGAGCAGTTCTTC. Encoded protein: CASTTGTSGGLYNEQFF.

V and J are TRBV30 and TRBJ2-5; D remains unclear. V shed 0 bases and J shed 5 bases, with 7 bases lying between them. The CDR3 runs 12 residues. Germline V lookup: CDR1 GTSNPN, CDR2 SVGIG (reference sequence). The CDR3: CAWSVRPETQYF. DNA of the CDR3: TGTGCCTGGAGTGTACGACCGGAGACCCAGTACTTC.

CDR3 protein: CASSILAIKQFF. CDR3 nucleotides: TGTGCCAGCAGCATACTGGCTATCAAACAGTTCTTC. The V and J genes are TRBV12-3 or TRBV12-4 and TRBJ2-1, with unresolved D. Trimming took off 6 bases at V and 13 bases at J, with 16 bases between the two ends. CDR3 size: 12 residues.

This chain connects TRBV6-5 to TRBJ2-1; D is perhaps TRBD1 (5 bases). This CDR3 has 15 amino acids. Trimming pared 5 bases from V and 3 bases from J, leaving 14 bases between. The germline V gene encodes CDR1 MNHEY and CDR2 SVGAGI. The CDR3 is CASSQGFLGYNEQFF. The CDR3 coding sequence is TGTGCCAGCAGTCAGGGATTTTTGGGCTACAATGAGCAGTTCTTC.

The rearrangement uses TRBV10-3 and TRBJ2-2, with D perhaps matching TRBD2 (5 bases). The V end lost 10 bases, the J end lost 7 bases, and 28 bases lay between the germline ends. Germline CDR1 reads ENHRY; CDR2 reads SYGVKD. The CDR3 consists of 17 residues. CDR3 DNA: TGTGCCAGCCGAACAAACCTAGGACTGATCGGAAACGGGGAGCTGTTTTTT. This gives the protein CASRTNLGLIGNGELFF.

J is TRBJ1-2 and V is TRBV30, with unresolved D. Trimming stripped 3 bases from V and 8 bases from J, with 13 bases between. Germline values: CDR1 GTSNPN, CDR2 SVGIG (reference sequence). CDR3 length equals 12 residues. CDR3 sequence: CAWRDYRRGYTF. In nucleotides, the CDR3 is TGTGCCTGGAGAGATTACAGACGGGGCTACACCTTC.

This chain links TRBV3-1 (or the pseudogene TRBV3-2) with TRBJ1-4, with D maybe TRBD1 (5 bases). The CDR3 spans 18 residues. Between the trimmed V and J ends, which lost 4 bases and 4 bases, there was a span of 22 bases. The germline gives CDR1 LGHDT, CDR2 YNNKEL (reference sequence). CDR3 bases: TGTGCCAGCAGCCGACTAGGATCCCGGGACTTACATAATGAAAAACTGTTTTTT. Translated, it gives CASSRLGSRDLHNEKLFF.

This rearrangement joins TRBV11-2 to TRBJ2-5; 12 bases map to TRBD1. This CDR3 has 15 amino acids. CDR1 is SGHAT and CDR2 is FQNNGV in the germline V gene. V dropped 4 bases and J dropped 5; count of bases not matched to a gene: 5. CDR3 protein: CASSSGTGGRETQYF. CDR3 in DNA: TGTGCCAGCAGCTCCGGGACAGGGGGCCGGGAGACCCAGTACTTC.

The V and J genes are TRBV6-1 and TRBJ2-7; D might be TRBD2 (7 bases). The CDR3 is 18 amino acids. V lost 2 bases to trimming and J lost 1 base, with 21 bases between them. Germline V CDR1 and CDR2: MNHNS, SASEGT. CDR3 loop: CASSEYGGATLISYEQYV. Here the CDR3 DNA reads TGTGCCAGCAGTGAATATGGGGGGGCGACCCTAATTTCCTACGAGCAGTACGTC.

The rearrangement links TRBV6-2 or TRBV6-3 to TRBJ1-4; D ambiguous. V was pared by 4 bases and J by 4 bases, with 19 bases between. CDR1 and CDR2 from the germline V gene are MNHEY and SVGEGT. This CDR3 spans 17 amino acids. The CDR3 protein is CASSLGLSALGNEKLFF. The CDR3 bases are TGTGCCAGCAGTTTGGGATTATCAGCCCTCGGTAATGAAAAACTGTTTTTT.

This chain links TRBV28 with TRBJ2-1; D ambiguous. The CDR3 extends over 11 amino acids. V was clipped by 1 base and J by 8 bases, with 3 bases between them. Germline V gene sequence: CDR1 MDHEN, CDR2 SYDVKM. For the CDR3, the DNA is TGTGCCAGCAGTTTATCGGATGAGCAGTTCTTC. Residues: CASSLSDEQFF.

This clone has just a few counts. The chain has TRBV7-6 and TRBJ2-7, with 9 bases that match TRBD1. The CDR3 loop spans 15 amino acids. CDR1 is SGHVS, CDR2 FNYEAQ, per germline. The junction had 5 bases not matched to a gene; V was cut back by 3 bases and J by 2 bases. The DNA of the CDR3 is TGTGCCAGCAGCTTGAACAGGGGGCAGGCCTACGAGCAGTACTTC. It codes for CASSLNRGQAYEQYF.

V usage is TRBV7-9 and J usage is TRBJ1-1, with D possibly matching TRBD1 (5 bases). Trimming pared 1 base from V and 5 bases from J, leaving 11 bases between. The CDR3 is 14 amino acids. Germline V gene lookup returns CDR1 SEHNR and CDR2 FQNEAQ (reference sequence). The CDR3 spells CASSLEGAGTEAFF. The CDR3 DNA reads TGTGCCAGCAGCTTAGAAGGGGCCGGGACTGAAGCTTTCTTT.

V is TRBV10-3 and J is TRBJ2-7; D might be TRBD1 (6 bases). Trimming removed 3 bases from V and 6 bases from J, with 21 bases in between. This CDR3 has 16 residues. The germline gives CDR1 ENHRY, CDR2 SYGVKD. CDR3 residues: CAISDPDRSFGREQYF. CDR3 coding DNA: TGTGCCATCAGTGACCCCGACAGGAGCTTTGGCCGCGAGCAGTACTTC.

The chain's CDR3 is CASSQDPVAGETQYF. The CDR3 DNA reads TGCGCCAGCAGCCAAGATCCTGTAGCGGGGGAGACCCAGTACTTC. This chain joins TRBV4-1 and TRBJ2-5, with 8 positions matching TRBD2. There are 15 residues in the CDR3. With V trimmed by 0 bases and J by 5 bases, 5 bases remained unmatched. The germline V gene encodes CDR1 MGHRA and CDR2 YSYEKL.

This chain uses TRBV9 with TRBJ2-3; 14 bases agree with TRBD2. Per germline, CDR1 SGDLS and CDR2 YYNGEE. V dropped 3 bases and J dropped 3; count of bases not matched to a gene: 3. This CDR3 contains 16 residues. The DNA of the CDR3 is TGTGCCAGCAGCGCCCGACTAGCGGGGGGGACAGATACGCAGTATTTT. This codes for CASSARLAGGTDTQYF.

This clone turned up a few times. V and J are TRBV18 and TRBJ1-2, with D unclear. Germline lookup yields CDR1 KGHSH and CDR2 LQKENI. The CDR3 totals 14 residues. V gave up 6 bases and J gave up 8 bases, with 19 bases separating them. The DNA for the CDR3 is TGTGCCAGCTCGCCCGGTCTAGGGTTAGCGGGCTACACCTTC. This gives the protein CASSPGLGLAGYTF.

The gene calls are TRBV6-4 and TRBJ2-1; D is unresolved. The CDR3 loop spans 15 amino acids. Germline V gene sequence: CDR1 MRHNA, CDR2 SNTAGT. V lost 3 bases to trimming and J lost 0 bases, with 9 bases between them. CDR3 coding DNA: TGTGCCAGCAGTGATACGCCCAGCTCCTACAATGAGCAGTTCTTC. Protein: CASSDTPSSYNEQFF.

About this clone: The junction departs from germline at one end; a sequencing error may be responsible. Other DNA sequences from this sample encode an identical CDR3 as well. The chain is built from TRBV7-9 and TRBJ1-2, with TRBD1 as a possible D gene (5 bases). CDR1 and CDR2 (germline): SEHNR, FQNEAQ (reference sequence). The CDR3 runs 15 residues. The CDR3 region has the DNA TGTGCTAGCAGCTTAGTGGGCAGGGCCGTCTATGGCTACACCTTC. Translated, it gives CASSLVGRAVYGYTF.

The rearrangement uses TRBV3-1 (or the pseudogene TRBV3-2) and TRBJ1-2, with TRBD1 matching 8 bases. Germline-derived CDR1 and CDR2 are LGHDT and YNNKEL (reference sequence). Unmatched junction bases numbered 12, after V lost 6 bases and J lost 6 bases. CDR3 length equals 15 residues. The CDR3 nucleotides read TGTGCCAGCAGTCAGGGGGCCCAGGGGGTTCATGGCTACACCTTC. Translated: CASSQGAQGVHGYTF.

The J gene is TRBJ1-2, the V gene TRBV11-2; D unresolved. The V end was cut by 2 bases, the J end by 5 bases, with 9 bases between. Germline V lookup: CDR1 SGHAT, CDR2 FQNNGV. The CDR3 spans 13 residues. The CDR3 here is CASSLRPGYGYTF. CDR3 sequence (DNA): TGTGCCAGCAGCTTACGACCCGGGTATGGCTACACCTTC. Based on the CDR3 plus reference TRBV11-2 and TRBJ1-2, the full variable domain is EAGVAQSPRYKIIEKRQSVAFWCNPISGHATLYWYQQILGQGPKLLIQFQNNGVVDDSQLPKDRFSAERLKGVDSTLKIQPAKLEDSAVYLCASSLRPGYGYTFGSGTRLTVV.

The chain employs TRBV9 and TRBJ2-3; tentative D call: TRBD2 (6 bases). The CDR3 is 16 amino acids. Germline assignment: CDR1 SGDLS and CDR2 YYNGEE. Trimming shortened V by 3 bases and J by 2 bases, and 16 bases separated the two germline ends. The CDR3 loop is CASSGSWGGDTDTQYF. CDR3 bases: TGTGCCAGCAGCGGTTCCTGGGGCGGGGACACAGATACGCAGTATTTT.

This clone showed up just a few times. The chain carries TRBV5-1 and TRBJ2-2; 8 bases agree with TRBD1. The CDR3 has 17 amino acids. The V and J ends lost 4 bases and 4 bases, in that order; junction bases with no gene match: 12. Germline values: CDR1 SGHRS, CDR2 YFSETQ. The CDR3 reads CASSMTTGVGSTGELFF. The CDR3 DNA reads as TGCGCCAGCAGCATGACGACAGGGGTTGGATCCACCGGGGAGCTGTTTTTT. The variable domain in full, with the rest retrieved from reference TRBV5-1 and TRBJ2-2, is KAGVTQTPRYLIKTRGQQVTLSCSPISGHRSVSWYQQTPGQGLQFLFEYFSETQRNKGNFPGRFSGRQFSNSRSEMNVSTLELGDSALYLCASSMTTGVGSTGELFFGEGSRLTVL.

The rearrangement links TRBV5-1 to TRBJ2-5, with D perhaps matching TRBD2 (6 bases). Germline V gives CDR1 SGHRS, CDR2 YFSETQ. CDR3 length: 15 residues. Between the trimmed V and J ends, which lost 0 bases and 3 bases, there was a span of 12 bases. CDR3 residues: CASSLADTGEETQYF. The CDR3 nucleotides read TGCGCCAGCAGCTTGGCGGACACGGGAGAAGAGACCCAGTACTTC.

This clone was found once. An end of the junction differs from the germline gene, which may be a read error. The chain uses TRBV5-4 and TRBJ1-6; D call uncertain. Germline CDR1 reads SGHNT; CDR2 reads YYREEE (reference sequence). The CDR3 is 15 residues long. The CDR3 is CASRNGVSYNSPPHF. The CDR3 DNA reads TGTGCCAGCCGTAACGGCGTCTCCTATAATTCACCCCCCCACTTT.

This clone was found a few times. The chain joins TRBV9 to TRBJ1-4; possibly TRBD1 for D (5 bases). V shed 4 bases and J shed 2 bases, with 33 bases lying between them. Germline V gives CDR1 SGDLS, CDR2 YYNGEE. The CDR3 spans 22 residues. This CDR3 is CASSPRQLEGFIFSGTNEKLFF. CDR3 bases: TGTGCCAGCAGCCCAAGACAGTTAGAGGGTTTCATCTTCTCAGGGACTAATGAAAAACTGTTTTTT.

For this clone: It is unclear where the CDR3 begins or ends on the DNA, so no DNA is shown, and the CDR3 is as TCRdb lists it. The genes are TRBV21-1 and TRBJ1-4; the table's D call of TRBD1 was not tested on the DNA. TRBV21-1 is assigned pseudogene status. The CDR3 length equals 18 residues, ends included. CDR3 sequence reads: CASNTVAGGTMTNEKLFF.